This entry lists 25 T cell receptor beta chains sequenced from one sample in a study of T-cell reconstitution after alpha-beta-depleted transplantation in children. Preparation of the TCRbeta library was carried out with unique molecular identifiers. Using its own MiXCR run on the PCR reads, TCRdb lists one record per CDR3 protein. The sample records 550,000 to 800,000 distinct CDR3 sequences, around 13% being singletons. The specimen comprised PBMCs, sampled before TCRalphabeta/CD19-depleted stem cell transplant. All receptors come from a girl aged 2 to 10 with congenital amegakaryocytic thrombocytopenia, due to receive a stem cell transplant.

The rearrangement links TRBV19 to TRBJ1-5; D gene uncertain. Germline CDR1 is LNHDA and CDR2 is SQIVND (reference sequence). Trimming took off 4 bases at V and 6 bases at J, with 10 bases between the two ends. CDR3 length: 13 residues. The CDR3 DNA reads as TGTGCCAGTAGTAAACCCCCCGGTCAGCCCCAGCATTTT. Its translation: CASSKPPGQPQHF.

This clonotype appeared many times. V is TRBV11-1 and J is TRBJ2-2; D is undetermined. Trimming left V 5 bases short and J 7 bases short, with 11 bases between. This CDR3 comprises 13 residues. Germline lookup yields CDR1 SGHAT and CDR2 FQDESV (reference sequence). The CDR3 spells CASSPSEIGELFF. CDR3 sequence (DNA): TGTGCCAGCAGCCCCTCCGAGATCGGGGAGCTGTTTTTT.

The chain's CDR3 is CSAREGTYGYTF. CDR3 nucleotides: TGCAGTGCTAGAGAGGGTACCTATGGCTACACCTTC. This chain connects TRBV20-1 to TRBJ1-2; no firm D call. Per the germline V gene, CDR1 is DFQATT and CDR2 is SNEGSKA (reference sequence). Trimming took 0 bases from V and 4 from J, leaving 6 bases between them. The CDR3 is 12 residues long.

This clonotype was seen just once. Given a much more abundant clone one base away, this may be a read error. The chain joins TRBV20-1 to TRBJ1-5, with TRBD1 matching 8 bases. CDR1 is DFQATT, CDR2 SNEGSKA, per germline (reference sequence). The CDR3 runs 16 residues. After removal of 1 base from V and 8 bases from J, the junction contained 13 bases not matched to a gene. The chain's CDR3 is CSARGPSAGGWKPQHF. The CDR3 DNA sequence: TGCAGTGCTAGAGGGCCCTCAGCAGGGGGCTGGAAGCCCCAGCATTTT.

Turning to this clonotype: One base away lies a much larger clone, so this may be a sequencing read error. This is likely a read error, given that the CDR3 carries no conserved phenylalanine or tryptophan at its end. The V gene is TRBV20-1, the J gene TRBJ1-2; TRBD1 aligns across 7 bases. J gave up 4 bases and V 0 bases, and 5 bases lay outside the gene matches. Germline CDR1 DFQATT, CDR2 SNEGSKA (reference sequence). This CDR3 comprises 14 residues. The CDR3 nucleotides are TGCAGTGCTAGAGATAATAGGGACAGCTATGGCTACACCCTC. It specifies CSARDNRDSYGYTL.

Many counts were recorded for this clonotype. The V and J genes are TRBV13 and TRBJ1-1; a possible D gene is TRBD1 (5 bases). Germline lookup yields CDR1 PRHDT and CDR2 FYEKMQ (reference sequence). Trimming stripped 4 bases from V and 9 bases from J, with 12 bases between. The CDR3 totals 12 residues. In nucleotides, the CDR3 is TGTGCCAGCAGCTCCGGGACCCCACAAGCTTTCTTT. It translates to CASSSGTPQAFF.

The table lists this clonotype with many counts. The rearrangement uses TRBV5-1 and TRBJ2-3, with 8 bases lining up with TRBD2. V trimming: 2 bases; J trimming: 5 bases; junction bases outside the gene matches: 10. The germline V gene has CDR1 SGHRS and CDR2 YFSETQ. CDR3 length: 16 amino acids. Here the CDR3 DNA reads TGCGCCAGCAGCTTAGGTCCAGCGGGAGTGGAAGATACGCAGTATTTT. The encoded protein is CASSLGPAGVEDTQYF.

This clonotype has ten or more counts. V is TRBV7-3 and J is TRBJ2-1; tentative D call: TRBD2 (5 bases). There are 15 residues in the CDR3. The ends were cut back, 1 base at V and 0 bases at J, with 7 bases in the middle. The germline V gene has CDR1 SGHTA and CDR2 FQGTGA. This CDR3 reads CASSLMSGSYNEQFF. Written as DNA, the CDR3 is TGTGCCAGCAGCTTAATGAGCGGCTCCTACAATGAGCAGTTCTTC.

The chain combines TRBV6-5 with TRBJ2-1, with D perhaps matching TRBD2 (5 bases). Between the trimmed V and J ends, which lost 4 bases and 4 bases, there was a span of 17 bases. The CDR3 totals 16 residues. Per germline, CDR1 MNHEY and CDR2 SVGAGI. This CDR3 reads CASSSSRRRKYNEQFF. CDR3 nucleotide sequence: TGTGCCAGCAGTTCCTCGCGGAGGCGGAAATACAATGAGCAGTTCTTC.

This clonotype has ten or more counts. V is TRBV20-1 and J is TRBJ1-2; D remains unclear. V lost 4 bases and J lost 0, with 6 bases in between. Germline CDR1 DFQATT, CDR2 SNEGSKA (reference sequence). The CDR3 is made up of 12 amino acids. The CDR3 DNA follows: TGCAGTGCTAAGACACCTAACTATGGCTACACCTTC. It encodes CSAKTPNYGYTF.

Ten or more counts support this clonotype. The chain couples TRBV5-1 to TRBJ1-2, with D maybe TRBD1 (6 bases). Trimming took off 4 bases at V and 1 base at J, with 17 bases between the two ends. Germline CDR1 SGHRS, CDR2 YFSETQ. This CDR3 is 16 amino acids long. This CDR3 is CASSATGQPGNYGYTF. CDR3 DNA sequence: TGCGCCAGCAGCGCAACAGGACAGCCGGGTAACTATGGCTACACCTTC.

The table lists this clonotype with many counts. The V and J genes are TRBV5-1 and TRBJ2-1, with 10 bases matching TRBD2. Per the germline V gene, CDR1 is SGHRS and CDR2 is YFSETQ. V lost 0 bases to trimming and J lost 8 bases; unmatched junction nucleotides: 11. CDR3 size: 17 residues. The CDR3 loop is CASSLGTSGPLLDEQFF. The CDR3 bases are TGCGCCAGCAGCTTGGGGACTAGCGGACCTTTACTCGATGAGCAGTTCTTC.

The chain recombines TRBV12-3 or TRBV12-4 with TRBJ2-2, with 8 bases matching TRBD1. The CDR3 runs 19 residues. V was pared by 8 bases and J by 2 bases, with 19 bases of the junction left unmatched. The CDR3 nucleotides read TGTGCCAGCTGCCCGGGGCGGACAGGGTTCCGACCTAACACCGGGGAGCTGTTTTTT. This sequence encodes CASCPGRTGFRPNTGELFF.

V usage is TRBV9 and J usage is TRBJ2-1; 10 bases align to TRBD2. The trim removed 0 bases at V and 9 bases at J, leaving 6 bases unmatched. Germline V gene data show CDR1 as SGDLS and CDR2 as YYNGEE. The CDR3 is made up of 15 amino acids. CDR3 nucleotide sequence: TGTGCCAGCAGCGTAGAGGCTAGCGGGAGTGCTGAGCAGTTCTTC. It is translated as CASSVEASGSAEQFF.

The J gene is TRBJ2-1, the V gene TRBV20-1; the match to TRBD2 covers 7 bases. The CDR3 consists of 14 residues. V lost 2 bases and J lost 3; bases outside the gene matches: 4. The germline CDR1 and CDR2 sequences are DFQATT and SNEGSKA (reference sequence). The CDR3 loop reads CSARPSGYYNEQFF. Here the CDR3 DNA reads TGCAGTGCTAGACCTAGCGGATACTACAATGAGCAGTTCTTC.

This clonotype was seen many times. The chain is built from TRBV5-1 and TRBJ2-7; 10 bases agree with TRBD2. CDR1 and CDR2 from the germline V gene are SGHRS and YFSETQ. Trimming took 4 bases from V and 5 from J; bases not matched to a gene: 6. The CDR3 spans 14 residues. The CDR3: CASSQGTSVNEQYF. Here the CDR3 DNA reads TGCGCCAGCAGCCAAGGGACTAGCGTAAACGAGCAGTACTTC.

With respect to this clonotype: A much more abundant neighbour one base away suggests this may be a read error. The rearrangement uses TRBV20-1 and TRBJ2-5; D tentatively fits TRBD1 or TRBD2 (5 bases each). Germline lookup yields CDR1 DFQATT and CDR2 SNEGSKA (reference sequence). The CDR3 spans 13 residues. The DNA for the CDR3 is TGCAGTGCTGAGGGACCAACCCAAGAGACCCAGTCCTTC. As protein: CSAEGPTQETQSF.

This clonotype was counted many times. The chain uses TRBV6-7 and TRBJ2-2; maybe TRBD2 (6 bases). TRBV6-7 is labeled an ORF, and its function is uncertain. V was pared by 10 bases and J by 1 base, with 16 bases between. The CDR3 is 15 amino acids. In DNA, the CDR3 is TGTGCCAACCAAAAACCGGGACTGAACACCGGGGAGCTGTTTTTT. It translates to CANQKPGLNTGELFF.

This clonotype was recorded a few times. The CDR3 DNA is TGTGCCAGCAGGACGGGAAGCTACGAGCAGTACTTC. Residues: CASRTGSYEQYF. J is TRBJ2-7 and V is TRBV7-9, with D maybe TRBD2 (5 bases). CDR3 length: 12 amino acids. V was clipped by 6 bases and J by 3 bases, with 9 bases between them. Germline V gives CDR1 SEHNR, CDR2 FQNEAQ (reference sequence).

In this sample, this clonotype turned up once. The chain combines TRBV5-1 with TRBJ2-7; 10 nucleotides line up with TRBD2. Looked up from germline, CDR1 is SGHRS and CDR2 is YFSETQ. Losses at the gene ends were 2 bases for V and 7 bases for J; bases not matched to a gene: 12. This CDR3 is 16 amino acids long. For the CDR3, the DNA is TGCGCCAGCAGCTTTAAACCCAGCGGGGGGGATGAGGAGCAGTACTTC. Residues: CASSFKPSGGDEEQYF.

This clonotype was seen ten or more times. The CDR3 sequence is CSASPLPQNSNQPQHF. CDR3 bases: TGCAGTGCTAGCCCCTTACCACAGAATAGCAATCAGCCCCAGCATTTT. V usage is TRBV20-1 and J usage is TRBJ1-5; the D is unclear. This CDR3 is 16 amino acids long. Germline V gene data show CDR1 as DFQATT and CDR2 as SNEGSKA (reference sequence). The ends were cut back, 3 bases at V and 0 bases at J, with 15 bases in the middle.

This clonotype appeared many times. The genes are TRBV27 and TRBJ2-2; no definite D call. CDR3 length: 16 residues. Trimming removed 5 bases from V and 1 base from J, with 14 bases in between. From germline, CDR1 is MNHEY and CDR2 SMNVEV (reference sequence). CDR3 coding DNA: TGTGCCAGCAGTGCCGGGTATAAAGTGAACACCGGGGAGCTGTTTTTT. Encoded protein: CASSAGYKVNTGELFF.

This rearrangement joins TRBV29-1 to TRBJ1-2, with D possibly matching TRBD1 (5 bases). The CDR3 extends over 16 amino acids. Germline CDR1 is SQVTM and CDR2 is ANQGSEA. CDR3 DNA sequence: TGCGCTGGTAGGGGAAGGAGCACGGCCAGTAACTATGGCTACACCTTC. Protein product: CAGRGRSTASNYGYTF.

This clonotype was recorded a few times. The CDR3 nucleotides read TGTGCCAGCTCCGGCGGAAATTACAATGAGCAGTTCTTC. Its translation is CASSGGNYNEQFF. V and J are TRBV3-1 and TRBJ2-1; D unclear. CDR3 length: 13 amino acids. V lost 8 bases to trimming and J lost 4 bases, with 12 bases between them. Germline assignment: CDR1 LGHDT and CDR2 YNNKEL (reference sequence).

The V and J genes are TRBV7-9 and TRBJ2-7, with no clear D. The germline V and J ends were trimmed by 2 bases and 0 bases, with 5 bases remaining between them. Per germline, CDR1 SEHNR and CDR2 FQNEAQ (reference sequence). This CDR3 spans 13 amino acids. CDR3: CASSLYASYEQYF. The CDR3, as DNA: TGTGCCAGCAGCTTATACGCCTCCTACGAGCAGTACTTC.